This T cell receptor (beta chain) was found in a study of control samples from healthy donors and cancer patients. V lost 0 bases to trimming and J lost 5 bases, with 6 bases between them. Germline V CDR1 and CDR2: SGHNT, YYREEE (reference sequence). The CDR3 is 12 residues long. This clone was observed a handful of times. The protocol was immunoSEQ multiplex PCR, while the TCRdb copy is restricted to in-frame clones and leaves out a portion. The sample carries just over 80,000 clones, around 92% recorded once. This receptor was obtained from a man aged 50 to 59 in good health. This chain uses TRBV5-4 with TRBJ2-7; D possibly corresponds to TRBD1 (5 bases). The specimen sequenced was blood. The CDR3 spells CASSLARDEQYF. The CDR3 coding sequence is TGTGCCAGCAGCTTGGCCAGGGACGAGCAGTACTTC.